This T cell receptor beta chain was recorded in a study of T cell clonotyping in hematopoietic cell transplantation. Sequenced by immunoSEQ multiplex PCR; TCRdb stores in-frame clones only, minus some. The sample includes 11,000 to 15,000 clones, around two thirds of them seen just once. This CDR3 has 12 amino acids. The V end was cut by 4 bases, the J end by 6 bases, with 10 bases between. Germline loops: CDR1 MGHDK, CDR2 SYGVNS. As for this clone: Its antigen is not identified.

Study-level results: Few recipient clonotypes overlapped donors; over 95% were de novo at given depth. Recipient TCR diversity dropped after transplant; expanded clonotypes rose from day 30 to 180.

This clonotype originated in a human donor who either received an allogeneic hematopoietic cell transplant for a myeloid malignancy or was a related donor (not recorded which). Some clones in this sample may be carry-over from other donors' samples. The material sequenced was PBMCs. The chain joins TRBV25-1 to TRBJ2-7; D uncertain. For the CDR3, the DNA is TGTGCCAGCAGTGGTTGGGGTCGCGAGCAGTACTTC. The encoded protein is CASSGWGREQYF.